These T cell receptor beta chains were read from a single sample in a study of Ad26.COV2.S vaccination and SARS-CoV-2 variants. Profiling relied on immunoSEQ multiplex PCR, and the TCRdb table lists in-frame clones only, not all of them. Here the sample spans 350,000 to 400,000 clones, 80% to 90% being singletons. This specimen was peripheral blood, taken in a trial of Ad26.COV2.S vaccine versus placebo. Receptor source: a person between 18 and 60 years old who received the Ad26.COV2.S COVID-19 vaccine or a placebo. CDR3s include the opening cysteine and the closing phenylalanine or tryptophan. D genes are given only for firm matches. Part of the rows lack a size; the others show once, few, many or a class for expanded clones.

len: 16
d_gene: .
v_gene: TRBV5-4
j_gene: TRBJ1-5
abundance: .
CDR3nt: TGTGCCAGCAGCAACACCCCGACAGAAACCAATCAGCCCCAGCATTTT
CDR3aa: CASSNTPTETNQPQHF

len: 15
d_gene: TRBD2
v_gene: TRBV4-1
j_gene: TRBJ2-5
abundance: .
CDR3nt: TGCGCCAGCAGCCAAGCACTAGCGGATCAAGAGACCCAGTACTTC
CDR3aa: CASSQALADQETQYF

len: 14
d_gene: .
v_gene: TRBV24-1
j_gene: TRBJ1-5
abundance: .
CDR3nt: TGTGCCACCTCTGCAGGACACCGCAATCAGCCCCAGCATTTT
CDR3aa: CATSAGHRNQPQHF

len: 14
d_gene: TRBD1
v_gene: TRBV29-1
j_gene: TRBJ2-7
abundance: .
CDR3nt: TGCAGCGTTTTGGGACAGGGTAACTCCTACGAGCAGTACTTC
CDR3aa: CSVLGQGNSYEQYF

len: 14
d_gene: TRBD1
v_gene: TRBV2
j_gene: TRBJ1-2
abundance: many
CDR3nt: TGTGCCAGCAATCGAGTGGGACAGGGCTATGGCTACACCTTC
CDR3aa: CASNRVGQGYGYTF

len: 15
d_gene: .
v_gene: TRBV7-2
j_gene: TRBJ2-2
abundance: .
CDR3nt: TGTGCCAGCAGCTTGGAACCGGGGTCCACCGGGGAGCTGTTTTTT
CDR3aa: CASSLEPGSTGELFF

len: 16
d_gene: TRBD2
v_gene: TRBV5-6
j_gene: TRBJ2-3
abundance: .
CDR3nt: TGTGCCAGCAGCCCCCTAGCGGGGGCTAGCACAGATACGCAGTATTTT
CDR3aa: CASSPLAGASTDTQYF

len: 12
d_gene: .
v_gene: TRBV19
j_gene: TRBJ1-5
abundance: few
CDR3nt: TGTGCCAGTAGCCTTCGAGGTGGGCCCCAGCATTTT
CDR3aa: CASSLRGGPQHF

len: 15
d_gene: TRBD2
v_gene: TRBV18
j_gene: TRBJ2-7
abundance: .
CDR3nt: TGTGCCAGCTCCCCCGAGAGCGGGGGCTCGGGAGAGCAGTACTTC
CDR3aa: CASSPESGGSGEQYF

len: 14
d_gene: .
v_gene: TRBV9
j_gene: TRBJ2-1
abundance: .
CDR3nt: TGTGCCAGCAGCGTAGCTTACCCACCTAAGGAGCAGTTCTTC
CDR3aa: CASSVAYPPKEQFF

len: 12
d_gene: .
v_gene: TRBV5-6
j_gene: TRBJ2-1
abundance: .
CDR3nt: TGTGCCAGCAGCTTGGGTTGGCATGAGCAGTTCTTC
CDR3aa: CASSLGWHEQFF

len: 14
d_gene: TRBD1
v_gene: TRBV6-5
j_gene: TRBJ1-1
abundance: .
CDR3nt: TGTGCCGGGGAGGGGGACAGCAAGAACACTGAAGCTTTCTTT
CDR3aa: CAGEGDSKNTEAFF

len: 13
d_gene: .
v_gene: TRBV6-5
j_gene: TRBJ2-2
abundance: once
CDR3nt: TGTGCCAGCAGACAGGTCGGCAACGGGGAGCTGTTTTTT
CDR3aa: CASRQVGNGELFF

len: 15
d_gene: .
v_gene: TRBV6-5
j_gene: TRBJ1-4
abundance: .
CDR3nt: TGTGCCAGCAGTTACGGGGTTGGCCAGAATGAAAAACTGTTTTTT
CDR3aa: CASSYGVGQNEKLFF

len: 15
d_gene: .
v_gene: TRBV24-1
j_gene: TRBJ2-3
abundance: once
CDR3nt: TGTGCCACCAGTGATGTACGGGGGAGCACAGATACGCAGTATTTT
CDR3aa: CATSDVRGSTDTQYF

len: 14
d_gene: .
v_gene: TRBV18
j_gene: TRBJ1-3
abundance: .
CDR3nt: TGTGCCAGCTCACCACCAAACTCTGGAAACACCATATATTTT
CDR3aa: CASSPPNSGNTIYF

len: 13
d_gene: .
v_gene: TRBV11-1
j_gene: TRBJ2-3
abundance: .
CDR3nt: TGTGCCAGCAGCTTAGGACGGCCCGATACGCAGTATTTT
CDR3aa: CASSLGRPDTQYF